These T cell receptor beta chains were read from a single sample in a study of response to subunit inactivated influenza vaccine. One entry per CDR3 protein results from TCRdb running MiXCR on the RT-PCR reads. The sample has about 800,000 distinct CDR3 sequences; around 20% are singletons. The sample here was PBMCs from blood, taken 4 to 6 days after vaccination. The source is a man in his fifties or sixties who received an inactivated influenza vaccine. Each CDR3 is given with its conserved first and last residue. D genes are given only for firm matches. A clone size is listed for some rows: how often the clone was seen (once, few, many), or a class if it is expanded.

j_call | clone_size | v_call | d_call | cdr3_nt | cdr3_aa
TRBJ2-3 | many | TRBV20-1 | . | TGCAGTGTGGAGACTAGCACAGATACGCAGTATTTT | CSVETSTDTQYF
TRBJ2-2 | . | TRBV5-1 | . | TGCGCCAGCAGCTCGCGGAGCGGAGCCCCGAACACCGGGGAGCTGTTTTTT | CASSSRSGAPNTGELFF
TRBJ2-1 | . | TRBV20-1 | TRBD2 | TGCAGTGCTAGAGCTAGCGGACTCTACAATGAGCAGTTCTTC | CSARASGLYNEQFF
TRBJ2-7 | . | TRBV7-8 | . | TGTGCCAGCAGCTTAGAGGCAGTGACCTACGAGCAGTACTTC | CASSLEAVTYEQYF
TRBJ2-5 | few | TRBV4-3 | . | TGCGCCAGCAGCCAAGGACCTAACTCAGGGAGCAGAGAGACCCAGTACTTC | CASSQGPNSGSRETQYF
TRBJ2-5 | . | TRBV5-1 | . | TGCGCCAGCAGCTTCGGACGGGGAGCCCCCGAGACCCAGTACTTC | CASSFGRGAPETQYF
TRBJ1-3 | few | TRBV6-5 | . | TGTGCCAGCAGTTATGGACCGAGTGGAAACACCATATATTTT | CASSYGPSGNTIYF
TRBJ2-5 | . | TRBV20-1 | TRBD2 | TGCAGTGCTAGACTAGCGGGAGGGCCATGGGAGACCCAGTACTTC | CSARLAGGPWETQYF
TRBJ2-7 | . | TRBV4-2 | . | TGTGCCAGCAGCCCCGACTGGGACGGGGTCTCCTACGAGCAGTACTTC | CASSPDWDGVSYEQYF
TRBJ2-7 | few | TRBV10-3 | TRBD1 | TGTGCCACCCTTACACCCGGGACAGGGGTCTACGAGCAGTACTTC | CATLTPGTGVYEQYF
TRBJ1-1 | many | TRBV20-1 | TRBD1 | TGCAGTGCTAGGAGACAGGGGGCACGGAACACTGAAGCTTTCTTT | CSARRQGARNTEAFF
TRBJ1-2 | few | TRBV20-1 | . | TGCAGTGCTCGGGGGGTGGCGTCGCACGGCTACACCTTC | CSARGVASHGYTF
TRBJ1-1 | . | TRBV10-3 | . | TGTGCCATCAGTGAGTCTGGCGAGACTGAAGCTTTCTTT | CAISESGETEAFF
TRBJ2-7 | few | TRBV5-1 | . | TGCGCCAGCAGCCAAGATGGGGGCTTCGGGTCCCACGAGCAGTACTTC | CASSQDGGFGSHEQYF
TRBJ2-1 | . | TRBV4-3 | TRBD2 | TGCGCCAGCAGCCAAGGAGTCGGGCGGGGGGGCCTGGAGCAGTTCTTC | CASSQGVGRGGLEQFF